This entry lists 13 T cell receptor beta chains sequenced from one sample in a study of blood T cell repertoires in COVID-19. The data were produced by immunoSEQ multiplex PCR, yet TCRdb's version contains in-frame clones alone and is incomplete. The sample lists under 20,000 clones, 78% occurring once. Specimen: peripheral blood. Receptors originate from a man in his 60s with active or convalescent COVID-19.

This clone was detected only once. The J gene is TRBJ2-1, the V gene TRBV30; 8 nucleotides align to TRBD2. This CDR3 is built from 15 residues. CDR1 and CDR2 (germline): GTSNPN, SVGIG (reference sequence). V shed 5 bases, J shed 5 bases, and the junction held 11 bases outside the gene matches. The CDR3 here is CAWGLGLALNNEQFF. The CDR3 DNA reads TGTGCCTGGGGCCTAGGACTAGCCTTGAACAATGAGCAGTTCTTC.

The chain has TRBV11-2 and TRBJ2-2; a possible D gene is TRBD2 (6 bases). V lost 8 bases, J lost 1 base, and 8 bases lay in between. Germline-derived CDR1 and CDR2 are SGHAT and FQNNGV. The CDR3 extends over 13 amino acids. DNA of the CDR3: TGTGCCAGCGGAGGGAGGAACACCGGGGAGCTGTTTTTT. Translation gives CASGGRNTGELFF.

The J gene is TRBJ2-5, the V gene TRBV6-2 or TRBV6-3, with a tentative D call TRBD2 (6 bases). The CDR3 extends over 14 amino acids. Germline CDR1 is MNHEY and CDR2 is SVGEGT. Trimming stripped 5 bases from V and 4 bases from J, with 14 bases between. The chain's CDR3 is CASSPRLGGETQYF. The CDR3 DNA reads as TGTGCCAGCAGTCCGAGACTAGGAGGAGAGACCCAGTACTTC.

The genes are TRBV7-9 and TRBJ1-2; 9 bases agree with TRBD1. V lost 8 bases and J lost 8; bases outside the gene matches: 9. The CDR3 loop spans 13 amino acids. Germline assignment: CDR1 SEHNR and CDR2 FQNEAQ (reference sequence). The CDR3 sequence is CASGEQGAGGYTF. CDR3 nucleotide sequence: TGTGCCAGCGGTGAACAGGGGGCAGGAGGCTACACCTTC.

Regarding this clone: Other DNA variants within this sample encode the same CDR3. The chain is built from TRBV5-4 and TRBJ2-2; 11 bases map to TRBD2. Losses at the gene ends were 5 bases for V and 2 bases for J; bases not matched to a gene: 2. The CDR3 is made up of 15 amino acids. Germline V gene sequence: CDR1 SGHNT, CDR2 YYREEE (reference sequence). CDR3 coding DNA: TGTGCCAGCAGTACTAGCGGGGGCAACACCGGGGAGCTGTTTTTT. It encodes CASSTSGGNTGELFF.

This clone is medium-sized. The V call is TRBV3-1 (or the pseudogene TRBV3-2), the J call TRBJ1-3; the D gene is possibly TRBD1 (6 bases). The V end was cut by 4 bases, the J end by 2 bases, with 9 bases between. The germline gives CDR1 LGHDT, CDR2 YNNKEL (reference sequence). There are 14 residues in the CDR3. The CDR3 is CASSLQGPGNTIYF. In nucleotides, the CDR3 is TGTGCCAGCAGCCTACAGGGCCCTGGAAACACCATATATTTT.

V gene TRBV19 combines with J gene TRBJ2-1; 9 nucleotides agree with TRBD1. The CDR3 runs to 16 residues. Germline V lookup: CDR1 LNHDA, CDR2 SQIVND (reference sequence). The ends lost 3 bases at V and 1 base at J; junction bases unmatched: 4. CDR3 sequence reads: CASSMTGTGSYNEQFF. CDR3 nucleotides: TGTGCCAGTAGTATGACCGGGACAGGGTCCTACAATGAGCAGTTCTTC.

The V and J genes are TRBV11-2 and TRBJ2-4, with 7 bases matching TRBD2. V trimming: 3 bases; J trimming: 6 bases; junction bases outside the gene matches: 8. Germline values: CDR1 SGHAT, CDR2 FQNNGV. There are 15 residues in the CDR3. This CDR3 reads CASSFQSGVGNIQYF. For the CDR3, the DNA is TGTGCCAGCAGCTTCCAGAGCGGGGTCGGAAACATTCAGTACTTC.

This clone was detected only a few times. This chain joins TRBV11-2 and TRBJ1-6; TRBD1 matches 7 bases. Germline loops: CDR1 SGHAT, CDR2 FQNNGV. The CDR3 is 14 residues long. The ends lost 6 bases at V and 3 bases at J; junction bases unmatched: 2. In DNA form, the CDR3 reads TGTGCCAGCAGAGGACAGGACTATAATTCACCCCTCCACTTT. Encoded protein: CASRGQDYNSPLHF.

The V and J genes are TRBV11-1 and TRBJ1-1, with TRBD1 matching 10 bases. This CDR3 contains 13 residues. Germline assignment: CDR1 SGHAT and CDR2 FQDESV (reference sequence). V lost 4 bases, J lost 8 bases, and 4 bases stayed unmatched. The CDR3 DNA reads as TGTGCCAGCAGCTCCGACAGGGGGCCCGAAGCTTTCTTT. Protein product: CASSSDRGPEAFF.

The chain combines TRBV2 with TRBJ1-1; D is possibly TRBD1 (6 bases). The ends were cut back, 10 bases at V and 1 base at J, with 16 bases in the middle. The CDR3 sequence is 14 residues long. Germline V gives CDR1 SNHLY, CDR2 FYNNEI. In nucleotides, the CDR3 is TGTGCCATCAACCTCGGACAGCCGAACACTGAAGCTTTCTTT. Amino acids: CAINLGQPNTEAFF.

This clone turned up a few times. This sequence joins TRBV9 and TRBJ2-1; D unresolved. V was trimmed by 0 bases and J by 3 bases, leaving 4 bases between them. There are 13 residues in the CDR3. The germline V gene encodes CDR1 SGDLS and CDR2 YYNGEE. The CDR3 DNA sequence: TGTGCCAGCAGCGTAGGCGTCTACAATGAGCAGTTCTTC. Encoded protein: CASSVGVYNEQFF. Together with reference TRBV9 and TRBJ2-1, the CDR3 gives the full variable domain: DSGVTQTPKHLITATGQRVTLRCSPRSGDLSVYWYQQSLDQGLQFLIQYYNGEERAKGNILERFSAQQFPDLHSELNLSSLELGDSALYFCASSVGVYNEQFFGPGTRLTVL.

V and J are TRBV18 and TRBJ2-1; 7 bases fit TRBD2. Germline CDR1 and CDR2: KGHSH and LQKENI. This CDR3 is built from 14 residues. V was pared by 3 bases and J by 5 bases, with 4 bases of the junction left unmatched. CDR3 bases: TGTGCCAGCTCACCGGCGAGCGGGGACAATGAGCAGTTCTTC. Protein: CASSPASGDNEQFF. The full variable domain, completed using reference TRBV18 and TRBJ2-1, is NAGVMQNPRHLVRRRGQEARLRCSPMKGHSHVYWYRQLPEEGLKFMVYLQKENIIDESGMPKERFSAEFPKEGPSILRIQQVVRGDSAAYFCASSPASGDNEQFFGPGTRLTVL.